One T cell receptor beta chain is described in this entry. What this receptor recognizes is not known. Nothing much larger sits one base from this clone, and base qualities are not available. Each donor gave one peripheral blood draw, averaging roughly 0.11 L, which was collected into heparinised tubes. Using a panel that included CD45RO, CCR7, CD25, CD127, CD95 and CD27, naive, central memory, regulatory and stem cell-like memory CD4+ T cells were sorted on a BD FACSAria II. Purity was above 95% for every sorted population. PBMCs were isolated immediately by Lymphoprep density gradient centrifugation and stained directly without culture. Samples were stained and sorted in pairs, with one healthy donor and one patient per experiment, so that batch effects were minimized. CDR1 and CDR2 are drawn from the germline V gene: SGHVS, FQNEAQ. From the cysteine up to the phenylalanine, the CDR3 has a length of 12 residues. Here the CDR3 DNA is all that survives: 36 bases in frame from base 1. V loses 1 base of germline sequence and J loses 14 bases, and the interval between the two ends is 12 bases.

The entry originates in a study of beta chain features in type 1 diabetes (dated by TCRdb to 2016 to 2018). About the study as a whole: Patients and healthy donors did not differ in mean age, gender distribution, total cell number or subset yield. The study compared the TCRB repertoires of sorted circulating CD4+ T cell subsets in recently diagnosed type 1 diabetes patients with those in matched healthy donors. A total of 107,917,701 sorted cells were examined across all samples, and the number of cells per subset was strongly correlated with RNA yield. Whereas all 30 or so donors provided naive and central memory subsets, regulatory and stem cell-like memory subsets were isolated from just 8 patients and roughly 8 healthy donors. Overall study results and their limits: Naive, central memory and regulatory TCRB repertoires appeared to be more similar among patients than among healthy donors. PCR might favor shorter templates, but patient and control samples were amplified and corrected together, so any skew would affect both groups equally. A moderate but significant shortening of TCRB CDR3 length was observed in type 1 diabetes patients in all four CD4+ subsets. Because small numbers of individuals were included in the HLA sub-analyses, any influence of HLA type on TCRB rearrangement was left unresolved. Fewer insertions and more nucleotide deletions at VDJ recombination sites were observed in patients with type 1 diabetes, implying thymic rearrangement abnormalities. Because cDNA was sequenced instead of genomic DNA, activated cells with high expression could be over-represented, although the groups did not differ in activation or CD3 levels.

The entire isolated RNA was reverse transcribed using the High Capacity cDNA Reverse Transcription Kit, and thus expressed TCRB transcripts were sequenced. Deep immunoSEQ sequencing was applied to naive, central memory and regulatory T cell samples, giving an average of roughly 3.5 million total reads per sample. Sorted cells were lysed in RLT buffer, and RNA was extracted using DNase-treated RNeasy Micro or Mini kits according to cell number. Each cell subset was processed separately to prevent cross-contamination, with patient and healthy donor samples processed together. The immunoSEQ multiplex PCR was used to amplify TCRB sequences from cDNA, yielding 87-bp fragments that span the CDR3 region. Amplicons were sequenced on the Illumina HiSeq platform. The published analysis was carried out like this. PCR bias was computationally corrected using synthetic template baselines, reads within Hamming distance 2 were collapsed, and singletons that could not be merged were discarded. By aligning reads against IMGT, V, D and J genes, CDR3 length, and insertions or deletions at six rearrangement sites were assigned. Clonotype counts were normalized to sorted cell number within each subset before computing true diversity and Gini coefficients with the tcR R package. Repertoire sharing was quantified using the overlap coefficient calculated on TCRB nucleotide sequences. Out-of-frame TCRB sequences from naive cells were analyzed to stand in for the pre-selection repertoire. The table comes from immuneACCESS by way of TCRdb, which keeps in-frame sequences with V and J called. Part of the clones is missing from these tables; in studies checked, under half for an unresolved V gene and the rest for unknown reasons. V, J and clone size reflect that table, while D and trimming were determined from the DNA. The sample data list a few hundred thousand clones, and around 13% of these were observed just once. The ten largest clones take up approximately 0.035% of the sample.

The sequence was obtained from a man aged 25-45 years in good health. The sequenced sample consisted of naive CD4+ T cells from blood. This sample's cell subset or site label indicates: true naive CD4+ T cells. Rearrangement joined TRBV7-8 to TRBJ2-1; the D element might be TRBD1 or TRBD2, as each aligns at 5 bases. The sequence in DNA is TGTGCCAGCAGCTTAGTTCCGGGACCGAAGTTCTTC. Its translation is CASSLVPGPKFF.